The 24 T cell receptor beta chains below were found in one sample sequenced in a study of graft-versus-host responses after intestinal transplantation. Only in-frame clones appear in the TCRdb table, and some are missing; sequencing was by immunoSEQ multiplex PCR. The sample has some 15,000 clones, roughly a third seen once. The sample here was alloreactive CD4+ T cells from a mixed lymphocyte reaction culture, taken before intestinal transplant. Specified subset: CFSE-low proliferating T cells sorted from roughly 6-day pre-transplant mixed lymphocyte reaction (GvH or HvG direction). These TCRs come from a human patient who received an intestinal transplant.

The CDR3 nucleotides are TGTGCCAGCAGTACAAGTTCGACTTTCGGGACCCAGTACTTC. Translation gives CASSTSSTFGTQYF. The rearrangement uses TRBV7-3 and TRBJ2-5; no clear D gene. The CDR3 extends over 14 amino acids. V was trimmed by 6 bases and J by 7 bases, leaving 18 bases between them. CDR1 is SGHTA and CDR2 is FQGTGA in the germline V gene.

The genes are TRBV6-6 and TRBJ1-1; 11 bases are shared with TRBD1. V dropped 4 bases and J dropped 6; count of bases not matched to a gene: 7. The CDR3 consists of 15 residues. The germline V gene encodes CDR1 MNHNY and CDR2 SVGAGI (reference sequence). The CDR3 sequence: CASSSGQGAVAEAFF. The CDR3 DNA is TGTGCCAGCAGTTCCGGACAGGGGGCGGTAGCTGAAGCTTTCTTT.

CDR3 DNA: TGTGCCAGCAGCTTGATTCAAGGTGGGCAGTTCTTC. This codes for CASSLIQGGQFF. The chain is built from TRBV7-6 and TRBJ2-1; no definite D call. Germline loops: CDR1 SGHVS, CDR2 FNYEAQ. The CDR3 sequence is 12 residues long. With 3 bases removed from V and 12 bases from J, the gap between germline ends came to 12 bases.

The CDR3 bases are TGTGCCATCAGTGAGTCGTCTAGCGGGAGAGGCTACGAGCAGTACTTC. This translates into CAISESSSGRGYEQYF. The chain uses TRBV10-3 and TRBJ2-7, with 10 bases fitting TRBD2. J gave up 3 bases and V 0 bases, and 5 bases lay outside the gene matches. Per the germline V gene, CDR1 is ENHRY and CDR2 is SYGVKD. The CDR3 has 16 residues.

The chain combines TRBV18 with TRBJ2-1; D is undetermined. This CDR3 spans 15 amino acids. V lost 1 base and J 0 bases, leaving 7 bases between the germline ends. From germline, CDR1 is KGHSH and CDR2 LQKENI. CDR3 nucleotide sequence: TGTGCCAGCTCACCACTAGAGGTCTCCTACAATGAGCAGTTCTTC. It is translated as CASSPLEVSYNEQFF.

The chain combines TRBV7-9 with TRBJ1-1; 10 bases align to TRBD1. Germline V CDR1 and CDR2: SEHNR, FQNEAQ (reference sequence). The CDR3 extends over 14 amino acids. Trimming cost V 5 bases and J 4 bases; bases outside gene matches: 4. The CDR3 region has the DNA TGTGCCAGCAGCGGGGACAGGGGTAGCACTGAAGCTTTCTTT. Translation gives CASSGDRGSTEAFF.

The J gene is TRBJ2-1, the V gene TRBV5-1; the D is unclear. This CDR3 region has 15 residues. Germline V gives CDR1 SGHRS, CDR2 YFSETQ. Trimming took off 0 bases at V and 6 bases at J, with 13 bases between the two ends. The CDR3 here is CASSLGANPGNEQFF. CDR3 DNA: TGCGCCAGCAGCTTGGGGGCAAACCCCGGCAATGAGCAGTTCTTC.

In this sample, this clone turned up a few times. V and J are TRBV28 and TRBJ2-7; TRBD2 agrees at 10 bases. The CDR3 runs to 22 residues. The ends lost 3 bases at V and 0 bases at J; junction bases unmatched: 23. Germline-derived CDR1 and CDR2 are MDHEN and SYDVKM. CDR3 amino acids: CASSFKVSPTLTLAGSSYEQYF. CDR3 DNA: TGTGCCAGCAGTTTTAAAGTGTCTCCGACCCTGACACTAGCGGGGAGCTCCTACGAGCAGTACTTC.

This clone was seen once. The chain is built from TRBV6-6 and TRBJ1-1; 8 positions match TRBD1. The CDR3 contains 12 residues. Germline CDR1 is MNHNY and CDR2 is SVGAGI (reference sequence). J was trimmed by 5 bases and V by 5 bases; bases with no gene match: 1. In DNA, the CDR3 is TGTGCCAGCAGTCGACAGGGGACTGAAGCTTTCTTT. Translated: CASSRQGTEAFF.

V gene TRBV5-1 combines with J gene TRBJ2-7; 8 bases map to TRBD1. From germline, CDR1 is SGHRS and CDR2 YFSETQ. The V segment lost 4 bases and the J segment 2 bases; nucleotides outside the gene matches: 5. The CDR3 length is 14 residues. The CDR3 spells CASSTGQGPYEQYF. DNA of the CDR3: TGCGCCAGCAGCACCGGACAGGGCCCCTACGAGCAGTACTTC. Full variable domain (rest looked up from reference TRBV5-1 and TRBJ2-7): KAGVTQTPRYLIKTRGQQVTLSCSPISGHRSVSWYQQTPGQGLQFLFEYFSETQRNKGNFPGRFSGRQFSNSRSEMNVSTLELGDSALYLCASSTGQGPYEQYFGPGTRLTVT.

This clone was counted a few times. The chain links TRBV6-6 to TRBJ1-3, with D tentatively TRBD1 (5 bases). Germline CDR1 and CDR2: MNHNY and SVGAGI (reference sequence). V was clipped by 7 bases and J by 8 bases, with 15 bases between them. The CDR3 is made up of 13 amino acids. The CDR3 protein is CASKGAPAHTIYF. The DNA for the CDR3 is TGTGCCAGCAAAGGGGCCCCGGCCCACACCATATATTTT.

The rearrangement links TRBV18 to TRBJ2-1; TRBD1 agrees at 8 bases. This CDR3 spans 15 amino acids. With 6 bases clipped from V and 2 bases from J, the junction kept 6 bases outside the gene matches. CDR1 is KGHSH and CDR2 is LQKENI in the germline V gene. CDR3 residues: CASSPGQDTYNEQFF. In DNA, the CDR3 is TGTGCCAGCTCGCCGGGACAGGACACCTACAATGAGCAGTTCTTC.

This clone was counted between two and nine times. The rearrangement uses TRBV29-1 and TRBJ1-4; the D is unclear. CDR1 and CDR2 from the germline V gene are SQVTM and ANQGSEA. V was trimmed by 4 bases and J by 7 bases, leaving 10 bases between them. CDR3 size: 12 residues. The CDR3 DNA reads TGCAGCGTTGGAAGGAGGGCTGAAAAACTGTTTTTT. As protein: CSVGRRAEKLFF.

This rearrangement joins TRBV2 to TRBJ1-4, with D uncertain. V lost 5 bases and J lost 3, with 10 bases in between. The CDR3 runs to 14 residues. CDR1 and CDR2 from the germline V gene are SNHLY and FYNNEI. In DNA, the CDR3 is TGTGCCAGCAGTCTCCCGGGATCTAATGAAAAACTGTTTTTT. Its translation: CASSLPGSNEKLFF. Full variable domain (rest looked up from reference TRBV2 and TRBJ1-4): EPEVTQTPSHQVTQMGQEVILRCVPISNHLYFYWYRQILGQKVEFLVSFYNNEISEKSEIFDDQFSVERPDGSNFTLKIRSTKLEDSAMYFCASSLPGSNEKLFFGSGTQLSVL.

This chain links TRBV7-3 with TRBJ2-1; weak D call: TRBD1 (5 bases). This CDR3 spans 13 amino acids. V dropped 2 bases and J dropped 9 bases, with 11 bases sitting between them. Per the germline V gene, CDR1 is SGHTA and CDR2 is FQGTGA. CDR3 nucleotide sequence: TGTGCCAGCAGCTTACAGGGCGAGGTTGAGCAGTTCTTC. Its translation is CASSLQGEVEQFF.

This sequence joins TRBV10-1 and TRBJ2-3; possible D gene TRBD1, 6 bases. The germline gives CDR1 WNHNN, CDR2 SYGVQD (reference sequence). The V gene lost 2 bases and the J gene lost 5 bases, with 17 bases spanning the gap. CDR3 length: 16 residues. CDR3 in amino acids: CASSEPWGRTRDTQYF. The CDR3 nucleotides read TGCGCCAGCAGTGAGCCCTGGGGGCGGACCAGAGATACGCAGTATTTT.

The chain carries TRBV2 and TRBJ1-1; perhaps TRBD1 as D (5 bases). CDR3 size: 14 residues. CDR1 and CDR2 (germline): SNHLY, FYNNEI. V gave up 4 bases and J gave up 6 bases, with 15 bases separating them. Written as DNA, the CDR3 is TGTGCCAGCAGTGGTATTGGGGGAGGTTCTGAAGCTTTCTTT. It translates to CASSGIGGGSEAFF.

V is TRBV28 and J is TRBJ1-1, with no clear D. Germline CDR1 and CDR2: MDHEN and SYDVKM. The CDR3 loop spans 12 amino acids. V was trimmed by 5 bases and J by 11 bases, leaving 15 bases between them. This CDR3 is CASSPPTLGAFF. The CDR3 DNA follows: TGTGCCAGCAGTCCCCCAACATTAGGGGCTTTCTTT.

A few counts support this clone. This chain joins TRBV2 and TRBJ2-7, with 7 bases matching TRBD1. V dropped 8 bases and J dropped 2; count of bases not matched to a gene: 0. This CDR3 comprises 11 residues. The germline CDR1 and CDR2 sequences are SNHLY and FYNNEI. In DNA, the CDR3 is TGTGCCAGCGGACAGGCCTACGAGCAGTACTTC. Its protein is CASGQAYEQYF.

This clone was observed many times. The sample contains more than one DNA sequence encoding this CDR3. The rearrangement joins TRBV5-4 to TRBJ2-5; TRBD2 aligns across 7 bases. Germline V gives CDR1 SGHNT, CDR2 YYREEE (reference sequence). V was pared by 0 bases and J by 5 bases, with 4 bases of the junction left unmatched. The CDR3 has 14 residues. For the CDR3, the DNA is TGTGCCAGCAGCTTGGGCGGGGGAGGGGAGACCCAGTACTTC. It translates to CASSLGGGGETQYF. The full variable domain, in which reference TRBV5-4 and TRBJ2-5 provide the parts outside the CDR3, is ETGVTQSPTHLIKTRGQQVTLRCSSQSGHNTVSWYQQALGQGPQFIFQYYREEENGRGNFPPRFSGLQFPNYSSELNVNALELDDSALYLCASSLGGGGETQYFGPGTRLLVL.

In its sample, this clone ranks as large. V is TRBV2 and J is TRBJ2-7; TRBD1 is a possible D gene (6 bases). Trimming stripped 5 bases from V and 1 base from J, with 12 bases between. The CDR3 is 14 residues long. Germline V gene sequence: CDR1 SNHLY, CDR2 FYNNEI. CDR3 residues: CASSQQGKSYEQYF. DNA for the CDR3: TGTGCCAGCAGTCAACAGGGAAAGTCCTACGAGCAGTACTTC.

In this sample, this clone turned up a few times. This rearrangement joins TRBV7-3 to TRBJ1-1; no firm D call. Germline-derived CDR1 and CDR2 are SGHTA and FQGTGA. The CDR3 consists of 13 residues. Trimming stripped 5 bases from V and 1 base from J, with 8 bases between. The CDR3 spells CASSKSGNTEAFF. DNA of the CDR3: TGTGCCAGCAGCAAAAGTGGGAACACTGAAGCTTTCTTT.

The chain combines TRBV19 with TRBJ1-2, with a tentative D call TRBD1 (5 bases). The length of the CDR3 is 13 residues. V lost 6 bases and J 4 bases, leaving 12 bases between the germline ends. Germline CDR1 and CDR2: LNHDA and SQIVND (reference sequence). The CDR3 coding sequence is TGTGCCAGTAGGGGGGACCTCCTCTATGGCTACACCTTC. Protein: CASRGDLLYGYTF.

The chain uses TRBV2 and TRBJ2-3, with 8 bases that match TRBD1. The CDR3 runs 14 residues. V lost 5 bases, J lost 3 bases, and 4 bases stayed unmatched. Germline CDR1 SNHLY, CDR2 FYNNEI. The CDR3: CASSSGGRTDTQYF. In DNA form, the CDR3 reads TGTGCCAGCAGTTCAGGGGGCCGGACAGATACGCAGTATTTT.